This is a list of T cell receptor beta chains from one sample in a study of CD8+CD57+ T cells in acquired aplastic anemia. TCRdb processed the reads anew with MiXCR; each CDR3 protein has one entry. The profile shows 150,000 to 200,000 distinct CDR3 sequences, over 60% of them singletons. Sequencing was done on a sample of sorted CD4+, CD8+, or CD8+CD57+ T cells (not recorded which) from PBMCs. Receptors were obtained from a human donor with severe aplastic anemia or a healthy control (not recorded which). Both conserved end residues are part of each CDR3. D genes are given only for firm matches. Clone size is not always given. Where it is, it says once, few, many or a class for expanded clones.

>16|TRBV6-5|TRBJ2-7|TRBD1|.
TGTGCCAGCAGTGACGGCCGGGACAGGGACCCCCACGAGCAGTACTTC
CASSDGRDRDPHEQYF
>18|TRBV20-1|TRBJ1-2|TRBD1|.
TGCAGTGCTAGTTATCGAACCCCCGGGGACAGGGTGGTCTATGGCTACACCTTC
CSASYRTPGDRVVYGYTF
>13|TRBV7-6|TRBJ2-7|.|.
TGTGCCAGCAGCTTAGACCGCTCCTACGGGCAGTACTTC
CASSLDRSYGQYF
>14|TRBV19|TRBJ1-1|TRBD1|few
TGTGCCAGTACCCAATGGGACAGGGAAGCTGAAGCTTTCTTT
CASTQWDREAEAFF
>16|TRBV9|TRBJ2-2|.|few
TGTGCCAGCAGCAGCGTGGCGGACATCGTCACCGGGGAGCTGTTTTTT
CASSSVADIVTGELFF
>14|TRBV9|TRBJ1-1|.|.
TGTGCCAGCAGCCCTGGGGACATTGGAACTGAAGCTTTCTTT
CASSPGDIGTEAFF
>14|TRBV10-3|TRBJ2-7|TRBD1|few
TGTGCCATCAGGCCTGGACAGGTCTCCTACGAGCAGTACTTC
CAIRPGQVSYEQYF
>14|TRBV5-1|TRBJ2-3|.|few
TGCGCCAGCAGCTTGCCTCGTGAGGGAGATACGCAGTATTTT
CASSLPREGDTQYF
>15|TRBV7-9|TRBJ2-7|TRBD1|.
TGCGCCAGCAGGGCAAGGACAGGGAGTATCTACGAGCAGTACTTC
CASRARTGSIYEQYF
>13|TRBV20-1|TRBJ2-7|TRBD1|.
TGCAGTGCTCGGGACAGGAGACTGTACGAGCAGTACTTC
CSARDRRLYEQYF
>15|TRBV20-1|TRBJ2-7|.|.
TGCAGTGCTAGCGCCTCAGGACGGGTCTCCTACGAGCAGTACTTC
CSASASGRVSYEQYF
>16|TRBV5-1|TRBJ1-4|TRBD1|.
TGTGCCAGCAACGACGGGACAGGGGAAGTAGGTGAAAAACTGTTTTTT
CASNDGTGEVGEKLFF
>17|TRBV15|TRBJ2-1|TRBD1|.
TGTGCCACCAGCACCCTCTCCGGACAGGGGCCTATCAATGAGCAGTTCTTC
CATSTLSGQGPINEQFF
>17|TRBV19|TRBJ2-1|.|many
TGTGCCAGTGGTATAGCTGCCCGGGGGGCGCCTTACAATGAGCAGTTCTTC
CASGIAARGAPYNEQFF
>14|TRBV5-1|TRBJ1-4|.|.
TGCGCCAGCAGCGGCGGGACGGACAATGAAAAACTGTTTTTT
CASSGGTDNEKLFF
>15|TRBV7-3|TRBJ1-1|.|.
TGTGCCAGCAGCTTAGAGACGGGGGCGAGCACTGAGGCTTTCTTT
CASSLETGASTEAFF
>12|TRBV29-1|TRBJ1-2|.|.
TGCAGCGTTGTAGTTGGGGCGGGTGGCTACACCTTC
CSVVVGAGGYTF
>13|TRBV25-1|TRBJ1-6|TRBD1|.
TGTGCCAGCACCCAGGGGGCAGGGTCACCCCTCCACTTT
CASTQGAGSPLHF
>13|TRBV2|TRBJ1-5|.|.
TGTGCCAGCAATCGGGACGGTAATCAGCCCCAGCATTTT
CASNRDGNQPQHF
>10|TRBV19|TRBJ1-5|.|.
TGTGCCAGTAGCAATCAGCCCCAGCATTTT
CASSNQPQHF
>16|TRBV7-9|TRBJ1-6|TRBD1|.
TGTGCCAGCAGCCTAAGAGGCACAGGGGGTAATTCACCCCTCCACTTT
CASSLRGTGGNSPLHF
>14|TRBV19|TRBJ2-1|.|.
TGTGCCAGTAGCGGGAAGGTCGGGGGCAATGAGCAGTTCTTC
CASSGKVGGNEQFF
>13|TRBV20-1|TRBJ2-5|.|.
TGCAGTGCTAGTAAGAGTACCCAAGAGACCCAGTACTTC
CSASKSTQETQYF
>13|TRBV2|TRBJ2-7|.|few
TGTGCCAGCAGTGAGGACAGACCCTACGAGCAGTACTTC
CASSEDRPYEQYF
>15|TRBV2|TRBJ2-7|TRBD2|few
TGTGCCACCGAGGGAGCGGGAGGTTCAAGCTACGAGCAGTACTTC
CATEGAGGSSYEQYF
>13|TRBV7-8|TRBJ1-2|.|.
TGTGCCAGCAGCTTAGCCTTATCGGGTGGCTACACCTTC
CASSLALSGGYTF
>14|TRBV25-1|TRBJ1-1|.|.
TGTGCCAGCAGTGAATCGGGGAAGAACACTGAAGCTTTCTTT
CASSESGKNTEAFF
>12|TRBV29-1|TRBJ1-1|.|.
TGCAGCGCCGTCAAGGGGAACACTGAAGCTTTCTTT
CSAVKGNTEAFF
>12|TRBV20-1|TRBJ2-7|.|few
TGCAGTGTTCTACAGGACTCCTACGAGCAGTACTTC
CSVLQDSYEQYF
>15|TRBV5-1|TRBJ2-6|.|once
TGCGCCAGCAGCTTGGTGGGCGCAGGGGCCAACGTCCTGACTTTC
CASSLVGAGANVLTF
>15|TRBV7-9|TRBJ2-1|TRBD1|.
TGTGCCAGCAGCGGACGGACAGGGGACAACAATGAGCAGTTCTTC
CASSGRTGDNNEQFF
>15|TRBV9|TRBJ1-3|TRBD1|.
TGTGCCAGCAGCGTCGCTGACAGGGGGCTAAACACCATATATTTT
CASSVADRGLNTIYF
>17|TRBV6-6|TRBJ1-6|TRBD1|.
TGTGCCAGCAGAGGGGACAGGGACAGTACCTATAATTCACCCCTCCACTTT
CASRGDRDSTYNSPLHF
>15|TRBV2|TRBJ1-5|.|.
TGTGCCAGCATCGGAGACAGCGATAGCAATCAGCCCCAGCATTTT
CASIGDSDSNQPQHF
>14|TRBV4-1|TRBJ1-5|.|.
TGCGCCAGCAGCCAAGATCCAGGGAGCAGGCCCCAGCATTTT
CASSQDPGSRPQHF
>15|TRBV5-5|TRBJ1-1|.|many
TGTGCCAGCAGCTTGATCCCAGGGTTGGACACTGAAGCTTTCTTT
CASSLIPGLDTEAFF
>18|TRBV7-8|TRBJ1-1|TRBD1|.
TGTGCCAGCAGCCCCCGTACCGGGACAGGGACCCGGAACACTGAAGCTTTCTTT
CASSPRTGTGTRNTEAFF
>13|TRBV7-3|TRBJ1-1|.|.
TGTGCCAGCAGCTTTCAGGGTTCCACTGAAGCTTTCTTT
CASSFQGSTEAFF
>16|TRBV7-9|TRBJ2-7|.|.
TGTGCCAGCAGCTTAGAAGGCCAACTAGGGGGAGACGAGCAGTACTTC
CASSLEGQLGGDEQYF
>14|TRBV10-1|TRBJ1-6|.|.
TGCGCCAGCAGTGAGCAGGGATCGAATTCACCCCTCCACTTT
CASSEQGSNSPLHF
>15|TRBV20-1|TRBJ1-1|TRBD1|.
TGCAGTGCTAGAGACCCGACAGGGGGGGACACTGAAGCTTTCTTT
CSARDPTGGDTEAFF
>15|TRBV2|TRBJ2-7|.|.
TGTGCCAGCAGTGAATCGGGCGGCCAGACCTACGAGCAGTACTTC
CASSESGGQTYEQYF
>12|TRBV20-1|TRBJ1-2|.|few
TGCAGTGCTAGAGATCGGGGTAGGGACACCAACTTC
CSARDRGRDTNF
>14|TRBV18|TRBJ2-2|TRBD1|few
TGTGCCGGAACTGGGACAGGGGACACCGGGGAGCTGTTTTTT
CAGTGTGDTGELFF
>15|TRBV20-1|TRBJ2-3|TRBD2|.
TGCAGTGCTATATCCGGACTAGCGGGCACAGATACGCAGTATTTT
CSAISGLAGTDTQYF
>12|TRBV6-1|TRBJ2-7|.|.
TGTGCCAGCAGTGAGAGCGGCTACGAGCAGTACTTC
CASSESGYEQYF
>13|TRBV20-1|TRBJ1-1|TRBD1|.
TGCAGTGCCTTCACTGGGACAGGGGATGAAGCTTTCTTT
CSAFTGTGDEAFF
>15|TRBV19|TRBJ1-5|.|.
TGTGCCAGTAGTATAGATGATGGCGGTAATCAGCCCCAGCATTTT
CASSIDDGGNQPQHF
>15|TRBV6-1|TRBJ2-7|TRBD1|.
TGTGCCAGCAGTACCCGGGACAGGGCGACCTACGAGCAGTACTTC
CASSTRDRATYEQYF
>9|TRBV2|TRBJ2-1|.|.
TGTGCCAAACGGGACGAGCAGTTCTTC
CAKRDEQFF
>14|TRBV5-1|TRBJ1-6|TRBD1|.
TGCGCCAGCAGCTCGGGACAGGGCTCTTCACCCCTCCACTTT
CASSSGQGSSPLHF
>17|TRBV5-1|TRBJ2-1|TRBD2|.
TGCGCCAGCAGCAACTCGACTAGCGGCTTCACCGGGGGTGAGCAGTTCTTC
CASSNSTSGFTGGEQFF
>13|TRBV19|TRBJ1-1|.|many
TGTGCCAGTCGTCCTCACATTAGGACTGAAGCTTTCTTT
CASRPHIRTEAFF